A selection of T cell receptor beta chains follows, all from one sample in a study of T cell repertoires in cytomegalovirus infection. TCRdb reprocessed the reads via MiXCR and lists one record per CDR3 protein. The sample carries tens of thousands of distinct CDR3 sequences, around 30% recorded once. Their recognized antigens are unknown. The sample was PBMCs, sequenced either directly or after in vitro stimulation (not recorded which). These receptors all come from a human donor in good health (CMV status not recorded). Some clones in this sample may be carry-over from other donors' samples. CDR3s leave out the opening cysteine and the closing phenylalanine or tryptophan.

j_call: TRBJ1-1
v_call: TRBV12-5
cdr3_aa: ASGGTDTEAF

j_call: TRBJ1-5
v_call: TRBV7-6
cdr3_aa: ASSLGGGTGSTQPQH

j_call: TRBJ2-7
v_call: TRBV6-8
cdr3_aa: ASSFRDGSYEQY

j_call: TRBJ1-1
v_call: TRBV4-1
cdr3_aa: ASSQGQAEAF

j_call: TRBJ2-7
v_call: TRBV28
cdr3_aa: ASRQPFQWKEQY

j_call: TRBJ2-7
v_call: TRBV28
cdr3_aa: ASTWGGSYEQY

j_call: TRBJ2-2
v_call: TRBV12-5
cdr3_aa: ASGLVPRGGVGNTGELF

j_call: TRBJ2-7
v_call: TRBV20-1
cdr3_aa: SASQGVDEQY

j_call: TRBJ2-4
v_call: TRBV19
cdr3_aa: ASSGQGGGTKNIQY

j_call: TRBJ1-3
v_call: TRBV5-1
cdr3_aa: ASSTGGAGNTIY